Reported below is one TCR beta chain. Its antigen is currently not known. No base quality information exists; no much larger clone differs at one position. These data come from a study of T cell changes during pregnancy in multiple sclerosis (dated by TCRdb to 2018 to 2020). Context from the whole study: In women with multiple sclerosis, the researchers looked at how the T cell repertoire shifted as pregnancy progressed.

The library relied on the immunoSEQ multiplex PCR assay. Here the immuneACCESS table is served through TCRdb, limited to in-frame sequences with V and J called. Missing clones are a known gap in these copies; in checked studies unresolved V genes cover under half, and the rest lacks a known reason. The sample yields roughly 49,000 clones; 85% to 90% were counted once. 1.5% of the sample comes from the top ten. The sample here was peripheral blood, taken in the first trimester of pregnancy. The receptor's source is a female donor in good health, enrolled as a control in a pregnancy study.

The CDR3 sequence is CAWREGGRANEQYF. The base sequence is TGTGCCTGGAGAGAAGGGGGCAGGGCGAACGAGCAGTACTTC. The sequence links TRBV30 to TRBJ2-7; 7 central nucleotides agree with TRBD1. Its CDR3 holds 14 amino acids, cysteine through phenylalanine. Only CDR3 DNA is held: 42 bases, read in frame from base 1. The CDR1 and CDR2 encoded by the germline V gene (reference sequence) are GTSNPN and SVGIG. V loses 3 bases at its end and J loses 5 bases; junction bases beyond the gene matches: 10.